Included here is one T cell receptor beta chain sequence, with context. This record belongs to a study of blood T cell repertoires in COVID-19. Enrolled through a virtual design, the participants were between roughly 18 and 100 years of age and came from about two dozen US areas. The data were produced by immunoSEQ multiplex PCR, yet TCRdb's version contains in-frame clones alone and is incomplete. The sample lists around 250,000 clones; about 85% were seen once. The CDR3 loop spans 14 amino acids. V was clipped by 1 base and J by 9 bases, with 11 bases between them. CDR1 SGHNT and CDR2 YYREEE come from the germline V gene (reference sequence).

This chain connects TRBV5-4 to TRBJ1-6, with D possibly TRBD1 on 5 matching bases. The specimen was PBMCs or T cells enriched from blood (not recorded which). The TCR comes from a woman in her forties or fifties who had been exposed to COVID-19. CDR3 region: CASSLYGGGSPLHF. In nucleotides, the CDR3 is TGTGCCAGCAGCTTGTATGGGGGAGGTTCACCCCTCCACTTT.